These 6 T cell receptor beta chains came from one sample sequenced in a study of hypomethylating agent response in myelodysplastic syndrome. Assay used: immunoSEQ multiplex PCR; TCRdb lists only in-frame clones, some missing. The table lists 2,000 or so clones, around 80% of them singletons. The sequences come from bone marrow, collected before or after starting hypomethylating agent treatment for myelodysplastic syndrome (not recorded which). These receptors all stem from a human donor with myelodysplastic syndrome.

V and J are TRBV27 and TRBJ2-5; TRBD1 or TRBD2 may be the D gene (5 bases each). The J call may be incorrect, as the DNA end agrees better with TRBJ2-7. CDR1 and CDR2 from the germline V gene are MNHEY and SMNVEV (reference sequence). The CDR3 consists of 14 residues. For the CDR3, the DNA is TGTGCCAGCAGTTTATCCGGGGCCGCGGCCGAGCAGTACTTC. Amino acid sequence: CASSLSGAAAEQYF.

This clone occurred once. The CDR3 spells CASSYTIDTGELFF. The CDR3 region has the DNA TGTGCCAGCAGTTATACAATTGACACCGGGGAGCTGTTTTTT. This chain connects TRBV6-6 to TRBJ2-2, with no clear D. The germline V gene encodes CDR1 MNHNY and CDR2 SVGAGI (reference sequence). The CDR3 loop spans 14 amino acids. V was clipped by 3 bases and J by 3 bases, with 8 bases between them.

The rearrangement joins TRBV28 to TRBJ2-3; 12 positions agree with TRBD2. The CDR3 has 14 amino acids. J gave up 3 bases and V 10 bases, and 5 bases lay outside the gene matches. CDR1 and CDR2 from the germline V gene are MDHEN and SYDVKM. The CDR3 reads CAILAGGPTDTQYF. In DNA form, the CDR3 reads TGTGCCATTCTAGCGGGAGGGCCTACAGATACGCAGTATTTT.

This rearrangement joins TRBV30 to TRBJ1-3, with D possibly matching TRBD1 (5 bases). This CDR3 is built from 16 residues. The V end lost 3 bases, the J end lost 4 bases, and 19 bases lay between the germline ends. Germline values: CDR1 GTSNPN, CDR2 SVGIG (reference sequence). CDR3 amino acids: CAWSPMAKGPGNTIYF. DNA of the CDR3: TGTGCCTGGAGCCCGATGGCCAAGGGGCCCGGAAACACCATATATTTT.

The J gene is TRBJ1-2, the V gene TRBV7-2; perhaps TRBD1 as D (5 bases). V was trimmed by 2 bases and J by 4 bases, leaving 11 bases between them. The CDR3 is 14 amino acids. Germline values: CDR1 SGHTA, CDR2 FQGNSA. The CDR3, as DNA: TGTGCCAGCAGCTTAACAAACAGGTTCTATGGCTACACCTTC. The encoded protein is CASSLTNRFYGYTF.

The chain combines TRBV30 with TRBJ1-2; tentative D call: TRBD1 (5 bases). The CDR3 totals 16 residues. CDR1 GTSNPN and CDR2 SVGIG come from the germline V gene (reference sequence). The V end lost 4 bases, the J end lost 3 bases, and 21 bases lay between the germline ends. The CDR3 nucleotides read TGTGCCTGGAAACCCCCCGGGCAGGGAGATTACTATGGCTACACCTTC. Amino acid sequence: CAWKPPGQGDYYGYTF.